The TCR beta chain described here comes from a study of blood T cell repertoires in COVID-19. Overall study context: Italy, Spain and the United States were the sources of the convalescent and acute COVID-19 samples. PBMCs, B-cell-depleted T cells, or T cells were the source of the cDNA or gDNA that made up the material.

This clone was counted ten times or more. Profiled with immunoSEQ multiplex PCR; TCRdb holds only in-frame clones, not every one. The data contain some 150,000 clones, about 80% of them singletons. This CDR3 is 14 amino acids long. Trimming cost V 6 bases and J 10 bases; bases outside gene matches: 9. Germline CDR1 is MNHEY and CDR2 is SMNVEV (reference sequence). This chain uses TRBV27 with TRBJ1-6; 7 nucleotides agree with TRBD1. The sample taken for sequencing was peripheral blood. This TCR came from a woman aged 55-70 years with acute or convalescent COVID-19. The CDR3, as DNA: TGTGCCAGCAGATCCCTACTACAGGGGTCACCCCTCCACTTT. Its protein is CASRSLLQGSPLHF.